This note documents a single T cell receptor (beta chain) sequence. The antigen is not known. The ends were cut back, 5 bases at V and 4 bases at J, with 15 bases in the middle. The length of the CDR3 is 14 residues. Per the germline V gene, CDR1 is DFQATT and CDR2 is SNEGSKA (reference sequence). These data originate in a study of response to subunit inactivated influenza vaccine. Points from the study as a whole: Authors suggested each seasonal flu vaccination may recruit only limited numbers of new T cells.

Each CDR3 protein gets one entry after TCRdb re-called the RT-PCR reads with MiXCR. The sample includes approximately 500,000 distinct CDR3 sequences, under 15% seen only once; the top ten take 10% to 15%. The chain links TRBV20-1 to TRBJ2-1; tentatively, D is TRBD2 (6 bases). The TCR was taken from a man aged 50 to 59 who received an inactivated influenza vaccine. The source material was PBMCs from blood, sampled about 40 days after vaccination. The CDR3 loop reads CSADSGTGYNEQFF. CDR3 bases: TGCAGTGCTGATTCCGGGACTGGGTACAATGAGCAGTTCTTC.